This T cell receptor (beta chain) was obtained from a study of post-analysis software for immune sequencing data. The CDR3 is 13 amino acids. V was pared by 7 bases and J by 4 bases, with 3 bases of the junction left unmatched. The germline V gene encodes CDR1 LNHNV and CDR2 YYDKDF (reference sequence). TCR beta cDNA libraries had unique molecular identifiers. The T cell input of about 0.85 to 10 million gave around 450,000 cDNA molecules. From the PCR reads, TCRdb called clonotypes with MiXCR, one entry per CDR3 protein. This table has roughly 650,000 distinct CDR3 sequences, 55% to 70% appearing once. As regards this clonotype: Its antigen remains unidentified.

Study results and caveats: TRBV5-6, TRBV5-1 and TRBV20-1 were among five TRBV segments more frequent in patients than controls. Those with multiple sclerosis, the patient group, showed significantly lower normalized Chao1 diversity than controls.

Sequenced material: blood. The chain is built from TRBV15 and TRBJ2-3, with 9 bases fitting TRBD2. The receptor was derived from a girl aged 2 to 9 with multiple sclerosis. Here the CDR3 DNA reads TGTGCCACCACTAGCGGGGCCGCAGATACGCAGTATTTT. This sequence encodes CATTSGAADTQYF.